The sequence of this T cell receptor beta chain was determined in a study of low-dose radiotherapy and immunotherapy resistance in tumors (dated by TCRdb to between 2021 and 2024). With regard to the full study: In Cohort 1, each fraction delivered 0.5 Gy every 2 weeks, and the prescribed total PTV dose was 6.5 Gy. Cohort 2 received 1 Gy per fraction every two weeks, with a total of 13 Gy over 26 weeks. Nivolumab and ipilimumab were both given intravenously, with nivolumab at a 240 mg flat dose every two weeks and ipilimumab at 1 mg/kg every six weeks. Cyclophosphamide 200 mg/m2 was administered intravenously every two weeks, one day before each radiation and immunotherapy administration. Starting on cycle 1 day 1, patients took 300 mg of aspirin by mouth once daily for four cycles. Trial participants were not randomized into treatment groups. Eight patients were included in the translational analysis: three from the first dose cohort and the first five from the second dose cohort.

The time point label, as the study defines it: after trial treatment. This sample's treatment or condition label indicates: LDRT plus nivolumab, ipilimumab, low-dose cyclophosphamide and aspirin (RACIN trial). Donors were enrolled in RACIN, a single-arm phase I dose-escalation trial in which nivolumab, ipilimumab, aspirin, low-dose cyclophosphamide and low-dose radiotherapy were combined. Eligible patients had advanced, TIL-negative solid tumors. Taken from cysteine to phenylalanine, the CDR3 has 13 residues. The retained sequence is limited to the CDR3, 39 bases, with the frame set at the first base. V loses 3 bases of germline sequence and J loses 0 bases, and the interval between the two ends is 7 bases. The germline V gene encodes CDR1 SQVTM and CDR2 ANQGSEA. This clonotype showed up many times. The target of this receptor is not known. Base qualities are not at hand, and no much larger clone is one base apart.

TCRdb shows the sequencer as Illumina HiSeq 2500. First-strand cDNA was synthesized using Superscript III and a set of TRAV- and TRBV-specific primers, so that both TCRalpha and TCRbeta chains were covered. TCRs were amplified for 20 to 25 PCR cycles with Phusion, using a constant-region primer paired with the adapter attached to the V primers. The isolated mRNA was amplified using the MessageAmp II aRNA Amplification Kit, with in vitro transcription performed for about 15 hours at 37 degrees C. The Dynabeads mRNA DIRECT Purification Kit was used to isolate mRNA for TCR sequencing. A second roughly 25-cycle Phusion PCR added indexed Illumina adapters, and products were purified with AMPure XP beads. The paper's data handling went like this. Custom Perl scripts were used to pool TCR sequences that encoded the same protein, to remove out-of-frame sequences, and to calculate the abundance of each clonotype. Any TCR sequence backed by just one read was left out of the analysis. Shannon entropy, Gini index, clonality, richness, and the frequency of TCRs shared between repertoires were included as repertoire metrics. TCRdb itself trimmed the public reads at Q25 with fastp, ran MiXCR and retained productive beta chains. Records with the same CDR3 protein are collapsed into one entry carrying the most frequent genes and DNA. Clone size and V and J calls follow TCRdb, not the original study. In this sample the table shows 85,000 to 95,000 distinct CDR3 sequences, approximately 22% of which occur a single time. Roughly 13% of the sample lies in the top ten.

This chain is built from TRBV29-1 and TRBJ2-3; too little of a D gene remains to name it. The receptor was isolated from a female donor with ovarian cancer. Material: PBMCs, obtained after low-dose radiotherapy plus immunotherapy. The CDR3 corresponds to CSVDADSTDTQYF. The DNA reads TGCAGCGTTGACGCGGACAGCACAGATACGCAGTATTTT.